Reported below is one T cell receptor beta chain. The antigen is unknown. The data were taken from a study of cytomegalovirus exposure and HLA in healthy donors. As for the study in general: A prior study identified approximately 120 million unique TCR beta sequences from roughly 180 million T cells.

With 60 Vbeta and 13 Jbeta primers, the PCR was carried out. Only in-frame clones appear in the TCRdb table, and some are missing; sequencing was by immunoSEQ multiplex PCR. The repertoire holds some 70,000 clones, roughly 84% seen once, with roughly 2.3% in the top ten. Whole-study findings and limits: Listed as cytomegalovirus-associated were about 160 TCR beta chains. Segments of the TCR beta V type were, in most cases, productive about 87% or about 30% of the time in an earlier analysis. Apart from CMV serostatus, no immune exposure information was available.

The V end lost 5 bases, the J end lost 0 bases, and 13 bases lay between the germline ends. This CDR3 region has 14 residues. Germline loops: CDR1 GTSNPN, CDR2 SVGIG (reference sequence). The chain carries TRBV30 and TRBJ2-5; possibly TRBD2 for D (5 bases). The sequenced sample consisted of PBMCs. This TCR came from a woman aged 45-65 years in good health and CMV-seronegative. Here the CDR3 DNA reads TGTGCCTGGGTTGGAGGAGGCGACCAAGAGACCCAGTACTTC. It specifies CAWVGGGDQETQYF.